The 28 T cell receptor beta chains below all came from one sample that was sequenced in a study of identifying expanded T cells in peripheral blood (dated by TCRdb to the late 2010s). The receptor library was made with the immunoSEQ multiplex PCR assay. This immuneACCESS table, as held by TCRdb, lists in-frame sequences with V and J called but not all clones. Of the missing ones, under half trace to an unresolved V gene in checked studies; the others have no known cause. The sample table records 85,000 to 100,000 clones; approximately 88% of these occur just once. The ten largest clonotypes hold roughly 4.2% of the sample. The source material was blood. The receptor set was obtained from a person aged 18-70 years in good health.

V usage is TRBV14 and J usage is TRBJ1-1; D perhaps matches TRBD1 (5 bases). V was cut by 2 bases and J by 1 base, with 20 bases left in between. This CDR3 comprises 18 residues. Germline V gene sequence: CDR1 SGHDN, CDR2 FVKESK. In DNA form, the CDR3 reads TGTGCCAGCAGCCAAACCGCCAGGGCAGTCCTACAGAACACTGAAGCTTTCTTT. It is translated as CASSQTARAVLQNTEAFF.

The sample holds one count of this clone. The rearrangement joins TRBV4-1 to TRBJ2-3, with a possible D match to TRBD1 (6 bases). The V and J ends lost 3 bases and 10 bases respectively, with 17 bases between them. This CDR3 is 14 amino acids long. Germline V gives CDR1 MGHRA, CDR2 YSYEKL. This CDR3 is CASSQRQASWAQYF. The CDR3 DNA sequence: TGCGCCAGCAGCCAGAGACAGGCTTCGTGGGCGCAGTATTTT.

J is TRBJ2-3 and V is TRBV7-2, with D perhaps given as TRBD1 or TRBD2 (5 bases each). The CDR3 sequence is 12 residues long. CDR1 SGHTA and CDR2 FQGNSA come from the germline V gene. Trimming took 5 bases from V and 9 from J, leaving 12 bases between them. This chain's CDR3 is CASSPSRDTQYF. CDR3 nucleotides: TGTGCCAGCAGCCCATCCCGGGACACGCAGTATTTT.

The chain joins TRBV28 to TRBJ1-6; D not certain. V lost 1 base and J lost 9, with 13 bases in between. The germline V gene encodes CDR1 MDHEN and CDR2 SYDVKM. The CDR3 is made up of 15 amino acids. Written as DNA, the CDR3 is TGTGCCAGCAGTTTATTACCGGGTAGTGGTTCACCCCTCCACTTT. It yields the protein CASSLLPGSGSPLHF.

The chain combines TRBV6-4 with TRBJ2-6; D unclear. V lost 3 bases to trimming and J lost 0 bases, with 6 bases between them. CDR3 length equals 15 residues. Germline V gene lookup returns CDR1 MRHNA and CDR2 SNTAGT. CDR3 in amino acids: CASSETLSGANVLTF. CDR3 sequence (DNA): TGTGCCAGCAGTGAGACCCTCTCTGGGGCCAACGTCCTGACTTTC.

The chain is built from TRBV5-1 and TRBJ1-3; 7 nucleotides line up with TRBD1. There are 17 residues in the CDR3. Trimming took 4 bases from V and 0 from J; bases not matched to a gene: 10. Germline lookup yields CDR1 SGHRS and CDR2 YFSETQ. The CDR3 region is CASSLTGDSSSGNTIYF. CDR3 DNA: TGCGCCAGCAGCCTGACGGGGGACAGCAGCTCTGGAAACACCATATATTTT. Supplemented by reference TRBV5-1 and TRBJ1-3, the full variable domain reads KAGVTQTPRYLIKTRGQQVTLSCSPISGHRSVSWYQQTPGQGLQFLFEYFSETQRNKGNFPGRFSGRQFSNSRSEMNVSTLELGDSALYLCASSLTGDSSSGNTIYFGEGSWLTVV.

Only one count was recorded for this clone. The chain employs TRBV7-6 and TRBJ2-2; 7 positions match TRBD1. From germline, CDR1 is SGHVS and CDR2 FNYEAQ. There are 14 residues in the CDR3. J lost 3 bases, V lost 5 bases, and 3 bases had no gene match. The CDR3 is CASSPGQDTGELFF. Here the CDR3 DNA reads TGTGCCAGCAGCCCAGGACAGGACACCGGGGAGCTGTTTTTT.

V gene TRBV11-2 combines with J gene TRBJ2-7; TRBD1 matches at 7 bases. Germline trimming cut 2 bases from V and 4 bases from J; bases unmatched to any gene: 5. The CDR3 loop spans 14 amino acids. The germline gives CDR1 SGHAT, CDR2 FQNNGV. CDR3 residues: CASSLNTGEYEQYF. For the CDR3, the DNA is TGTGCCAGCAGCTTAAATACAGGGGAGTACGAGCAGTACTTC.

This rearrangement joins TRBV6-1 to TRBJ2-1, with 12 bases aligning to TRBD2. The CDR3 extends over 16 amino acids. The germline CDR1 and CDR2 sequences are MNHNS and SASEGT. V shed 4 bases, J shed 1 base, and the junction held 2 bases outside the gene matches. The CDR3 DNA reads TGTGCCAGCAGTGGCCTAGCGGGAGGGTCCTACAATGAGCAGTTCTTC. It codes for CASSGLAGGSYNEQFF.

The chain employs TRBV19 and TRBJ1-1; possible D gene TRBD1, 5 bases. Trimming shortened V by 9 bases and J by 3 bases, and 17 bases separated the two germline ends. Per the germline V gene, CDR1 is LNHDA and CDR2 is SQIVND (reference sequence). CDR3 length: 14 residues. CDR3 nucleotide sequence: TGTGCCAGCCATCACGGGGGAACATACACTGAAGCTTTCTTT. Its translation is CASHHGGTYTEAFF. Full variable domain (missing parts from reference TRBV19 and TRBJ1-1): DGGITQSPKYLFRKEGQNVTLSCEQNLNHDAMYWYRQDPGQGLRLIYYSQIVNDFQKGDIAEGYSVSREKKESFPLTVTSAQKNPTAFYLCASHHGGTYTEAFFGQGTRLTVV.

The chain joins TRBV30 to TRBJ2-1; 7 bases line up with TRBD2. V was clipped by 2 bases and J by 4 bases; unmatched bases: 5. Germline CDR1 is GTSNPN and CDR2 is SVGIG (reference sequence). The CDR3 consists of 14 residues. The CDR3 DNA reads TGTGCCTGGAGTAGGGGCGGGAGTTACAATGAGCAGTTCTTC. Its protein is CAWSRGGSYNEQFF.

This chain uses TRBV30 with TRBJ1-4; D might be TRBD1 (5 bases). This CDR3 is built from 13 residues. Germline-derived CDR1 and CDR2 are GTSNPN and SVGIG (reference sequence). V was cut by 8 bases and J by 4 bases, with 14 bases left in between. The chain's CDR3 is CAGGRDLNEKLFF. Here the CDR3 DNA reads TGTGCCGGAGGCAGGGACCTTAATGAAAAACTGTTTTTT. Based on the CDR3 plus reference TRBV30 and TRBJ1-4, the full variable domain is SQTIHQWPATLVQPVGSPLSLECTVEGTSNPNLYWYRQAAGRGLQLLFYSVGIGQISSEVPQNLSASRPQDRQFILSSKKLLLSDSGFYLCAGGRDLNEKLFFGSGTQLSVL.

The sample holds a few counts of this clone. V gene TRBV6-5 combines with J gene TRBJ2-1; 8 nucleotides match TRBD2. Germline CDR1 is MNHEY and CDR2 is SVGAGI. The ends lost 5 bases at V and 9 bases at J; junction bases unmatched: 6. The CDR3 contains 13 residues. The CDR3 DNA is TGTGCCAGCAGTCCTGGACTAGCTAGTGAGCAGTTCTTC. Its protein product is CASSPGLASEQFF.

The rearrangement links TRBV27 to TRBJ2-7; D might be TRBD1 or TRBD2, each matching 5 bases. Looked up from germline, CDR1 is MNHEY and CDR2 is SMNVEV (reference sequence). The CDR3 extends over 15 amino acids. V was cut by 4 bases and J by 0 bases, with 13 bases left in between. CDR3 loop: CASSSNFGTSYEQYF. The CDR3 bases are TGTGCCAGCAGTTCCAACTTCGGGACCTCCTACGAGCAGTACTTC.

This chain uses TRBV15 with TRBJ1-2, with unresolved D. Germline V lookup: CDR1 LNHNV, CDR2 YYDKDF (reference sequence). The CDR3 totals 13 residues. Trimming removed 0 bases at V and 8 bases at J, with 10 bases between. This CDR3 reads CATSREGSRGYTF. CDR3 nucleotide sequence: TGTGCCACCAGCAGAGAAGGCAGTCGCGGCTACACCTTC.

The CDR3 DNA sequence: TGTGCCAGCAGTCCGGGGGGGGCTAGGGACAATGAGCAGTTCTTC. It encodes CASSPGGARDNEQFF. This chain links TRBV27 with TRBJ2-1; 8 bases agree with TRBD2. V dropped 5 bases and J dropped 5; count of bases not matched to a gene: 8. Germline V gene data show CDR1 as MNHEY and CDR2 as SMNVEV (reference sequence). The CDR3 covers 15 residues.

The chain joins TRBV5-1 to TRBJ2-7, with D possibly being TRBD1 (6 bases). CDR1 and CDR2 (germline): SGHRS, YFSETQ. With 4 bases removed from V and 1 base from J, the gap between germline ends came to 9 bases. The CDR3 length is 13 residues. The CDR3: CASSQDSSYEQYF. In nucleotides, the CDR3 is TGCGCCAGCAGCCAGGACAGTTCCTACGAGCAGTACTTC.

The chain uses TRBV5-1 and TRBJ2-5; 8 bases align to TRBD1. Germline CDR1 is SGHRS and CDR2 is YFSETQ. CDR3 size: 14 residues. The V and J ends lost 0 bases and 5 bases, in that order; junction bases with no gene match: 3. The CDR3 nucleotides read TGCGCCAGCAGCTTGGTTACAGGGGGGGAGACCCAGTACTTC. This translates into CASSLVTGGETQYF. Filled out from reference TRBV5-1 and TRBJ2-5, the complete variable domain reads KAGVTQTPRYLIKTRGQQVTLSCSPISGHRSVSWYQQTPGQGLQFLFEYFSETQRNKGNFPGRFSGRQFSNSRSEMNVSTLELGDSALYLCASSLVTGGETQYFGPGTRLLVL.

V is TRBV5-8 and J is TRBJ2-3; D is unresolved. Per germline, CDR1 SGHTS and CDR2 YDEGEE. The length of the CDR3 is 16 residues. The V and J ends lost 0 bases and 3 bases respectively, with 14 bases between them. In DNA form, the CDR3 reads TGTGCCAGCAGCTTGGGGCGAGTGACAATTACAGATACGCAGTATTTT. Amino acid sequence: CASSLGRVTITDTQYF.

Only a few counts were recorded for this clone. CDR3 protein: CASSTPYEQYF. The CDR3 DNA is TGTGCCAGCAGTACTCCCTACGAGCAGTACTTC. V usage is TRBV27 and J usage is TRBJ2-7; D gene uncertain. The V end lost 5 bases, the J end lost 2 bases, and 4 bases lay between the germline ends. This CDR3 is 11 amino acids long. Germline loops: CDR1 MNHEY, CDR2 SMNVEV (reference sequence).

The chain carries TRBV19 and TRBJ1-1; perhaps TRBD1 as D (5 bases). Trimming took off 1 base at V and 3 bases at J, with 21 bases between the two ends. CDR1 and CDR2 from the germline V gene are LNHDA and SQIVND (reference sequence). The CDR3 totals 18 residues. The CDR3: CASSIVFGDRSRDTEAFF. The CDR3, as DNA: TGTGCCAGTAGTATAGTTTTTGGAGACAGATCCCGGGACACTGAAGCTTTCTTT.

V usage is TRBV14 and J usage is TRBJ2-3, with unresolved D. Looked up from germline, CDR1 is SGHDN and CDR2 is FVKESK. Trimming pared 0 bases from V and 3 bases from J, leaving 16 bases between. This CDR3 contains 17 residues. DNA of the CDR3: TGTGCCAGCAGCCAAGACATTTTAATCAGAGCGACAGATACGCAGTATTTT. Its translation: CASSQDILIRATDTQYF.

V is TRBV15 and J is TRBJ1-2; 9 bases fit TRBD1. After removal of 1 base from V and 7 bases from J, the junction contained 10 bases not matched to a gene. The CDR3 is 16 amino acids. CDR1 LNHNV and CDR2 YYDKDF come from the germline V gene (reference sequence). DNA of the CDR3: TGTGCCACCAGCAGAGGCGACAGGACAGGGGCGGGTGGCTACACCTTC. This sequence encodes CATSRGDRTGAGGYTF.

The V and J genes are TRBV10-3 and TRBJ2-3; TRBD1 is a possible D gene (5 bases). The ends were cut back, 4 bases at V and 9 bases at J, with 11 bases in the middle. The CDR3 has 12 amino acids. Per germline, CDR1 ENHRY and CDR2 SYGVKD. The CDR3 spells CAISARGRTQYF. CDR3 bases: TGTGCCATCAGTGCTAGGGGTCGGACGCAGTATTTT.

The chain combines TRBV7-4 with TRBJ1-5; 8 positions match TRBD1. This CDR3 contains 15 residues. Trimming at V came to 7 bases and at J to 1 base, leaving 6 bases not matched to a gene. Germline V lookup: CDR1 SGHVT, CDR2 SQSDAQ. Here the CDR3 reads CASNPGQGSNQPQHF. The CDR3 DNA reads TGTGCCAGCAATCCCGGACAGGGAAGCAATCAGCCCCAGCATTTT.

The chain is built from TRBV7-3 and TRBJ2-4, with D unresolved. CDR1 SGHTA and CDR2 FQGTGA come from the germline V gene. CDR3 size: 15 residues. Trimming cost V 1 base and J 4 bases, with 11 bases left between them. CDR3 loop: CASSLILLMKNIQYF. CDR3 nucleotide sequence: TGTGCCAGCAGCTTAATACTGCTGATGAAAAACATTCAGTACTTC. Full variable domain (missing parts from reference TRBV7-3 and TRBJ2-4): GAGVSQTPSNKVTEKGKYVELRCDPISGHTALYWYRQSLGQGPEFLIYFQGTGAADDSGLPNDRFFAVRPEGSVSTLKIQRTERGDSAVYLCASSLILLMKNIQYFGAGTRLSVL.

This chain links TRBV30 with TRBJ2-7; D is unresolved. Deletions cut 2 bases from V and 3 bases from J, with 8 bases between. CDR3 length: 12 residues. The germline V gene has CDR1 GTSNPN and CDR2 SVGIG (reference sequence). CDR3 loop: CAWSNYGYEQYF. Here the CDR3 DNA reads TGTGCCTGGAGTAATTATGGCTACGAGCAGTACTTC.

The chain carries TRBV6-6 and TRBJ2-7, with a possible D match to TRBD1 (6 bases). There are 13 residues in the CDR3. V was pared by 2 bases and J by 4 bases, with 9 bases between. Germline V gene sequence: CDR1 MNHNY, CDR2 SVGAGI (reference sequence). Here the CDR3 DNA reads TGTGCCAGCAGTTACAGAGGGGGATACGAGCAGTACTTC. The encoded protein is CASSYRGGYEQYF.